This T cell receptor (beta chain) was sequenced during a study of OX40 agonist ivuxolimab in advanced cancers. The CDR3 loop spans 16 amino acids. Germline values: CDR1 MNHNY, CDR2 SVGAGI (reference sequence). With V trimmed by 4 bases and J by 6 bases, 10 bases remained unmatched. Sequencing used immunoSEQ multiplex PCR; TCRdb keeps in-frame clones, though not all of them. The data contain about 100,000 clones, roughly 89% of them singletons. The chain couples TRBV6-6 to TRBJ2-3, with 10 bases identical to TRBD2. The origin of this receptor is an adult with an advanced solid tumor such as melanoma, head and neck, liver or kidney cancer. Material: CD4+ or CD8+ T cells sorted from blood, obtained in a trial of the OX40 agonist ivuxolimab. The CDR3 DNA is TGTGCCAGCAGTTCCAATAAGCGGGGGGGGCAGGATACGCAGTATTTT. It codes for CASSSNKRGGQDTQYF.